Each of the 10 T cell receptor beta chains below was sequenced from the same sample in a study of beta chain features in type 1 diabetes. Points from the study as a whole: TCRB CDR3 length was moderately but significantly reduced in all four CD4+ subsets of Type 1 diabetes patients.

As every portion of the isolated RNA was reverse transcribed, the sequencing read expressed TCRB transcripts. Assay used: immunoSEQ multiplex PCR; TCRdb lists only in-frame clones, some missing. The table records about 650,000 clones, approximately 13% of them present only once. The antigens for these receptors are not known. The material sequenced was naive CD4+ T cells from blood. The source of these receptors is a man in his thirties or forties with type 1 diabetes.

This chain uses TRBV7-9 with TRBJ1-2, with TRBD1 matching 8 bases. The V gene's germline CDR1 is SEHNR and CDR2 FQNEAQ (reference sequence). The junction had 7 bases not matched to a gene; V was cut back by 5 bases and J by 8 bases. The CDR3 is 13 amino acids. CDR3 DNA sequence: TGTGCCAGCAGCCAGGACAGGGATGGCGGCTACACCTTC. It translates to CASSQDRDGGYTF. The full variable domain, rest sourced from reference TRBV7-9 and TRBJ1-2, is DTGVSQNPRHKITKRGQNVTFRCDPISEHNRLYWYRQTLGQGPEFLTYFQNEAQLEKSRLLSDRFSAERPKGSFSTLEIQRTEQGDSAMYLCASSQDRDGGYTFGSGTRLTVV.

This clone appeared a few times. V is TRBV2 and J is TRBJ2-3; tentatively, D is TRBD2 (5 bases). There are 14 residues in the CDR3. The germline V gene encodes CDR1 SNHLY and CDR2 FYNNEI. The V end was cut by 4 bases, the J end by 4 bases, with 12 bases between. DNA of the CDR3: TGTGCCAGCAGTGGGGGTGGAGGTGCAGATACGCAGTATTTT. This sequence encodes CASSGGGGADTQYF.

A few counts support this clone. This chain connects TRBV5-8 to TRBJ1-2, with D possibly matching TRBD1 (6 bases). The V gene lost 2 bases and the J gene lost 4 bases, with 12 bases spanning the gap. Germline V gene sequence: CDR1 SGHTS, CDR2 YDEGEE. This CDR3 is built from 14 residues. CDR3 region: CASSFLDRLYGYTF. The CDR3, as DNA: TGTGCCAGCAGCTTTCTGGACAGACTCTATGGCTACACCTTC. The whole variable domain, filled in from reference TRBV5-8 and TRBJ1-2, reads EAGVTQSPTHLIKTRGQQATLRCSPISGHTSVYWYQQALGLGLQFLLWYDEGEERNRGNFPPRFSGRQFPNYSSELNVNALELEDSALYLCASSFLDRLYGYTFGSGTRLTVV.

The V call is TRBV4-1, the J call TRBJ2-7, with TRBD1 as a possible D gene (6 bases). The V end lost 3 bases, the J end lost 3 bases, and 18 bases lay between the germline ends. Germline loops: CDR1 MGHRA, CDR2 YSYEKL. The CDR3 extends over 16 amino acids. The CDR3 nucleotides read TGCGCCAGCAGCCACCCGCCCCACAGGGAACGCTACGAGCAGTACTTC. Protein sequence: CASSHPPHRERYEQYF.

The chain is built from TRBV7-2 and TRBJ2-3; D remains unclear. This CDR3 spans 15 amino acids. Trimming cost V 3 bases and J 2 bases, with 12 bases left between them. CDR1 is SGHTA, CDR2 FQGNSA, per germline. The CDR3 protein is CASSFYSGITDTQYF. The CDR3 DNA reads TGTGCCAGCAGCTTCTATAGTGGTATCACAGATACGCAGTATTTT.

The V gene is TRBV5-1, the J gene TRBJ1-2; D is unresolved. Germline CDR1 reads SGHRS; CDR2 reads YFSETQ. The ends were cut back, 5 bases at V and 3 bases at J, with 14 bases in the middle. CDR3 length: 14 amino acids. The CDR3 reads CASSPTGSYYGYTF. In nucleotides, the CDR3 is TGCGCCAGCAGTCCTACCGGGAGCTACTATGGCTACACCTTC.

This rearrangement joins TRBV10-2 to TRBJ2-3, with D possibly matching TRBD1 (7 bases). This CDR3 spans 15 amino acids. The ends were cut back, 6 bases at V and 2 bases at J, with 15 bases in the middle. The V gene's germline CDR1 is WSHSY and CDR2 SAAADI. The CDR3 bases are TGCGCCAGCAGCTTAGGACAGGACTACACAGATACGCAGTATTTT. Translation gives CASSLGQDYTDTQYF.

Only a few counts were recorded for this clone. This chain uses TRBV5-1 with TRBJ2-6; 7 positions match TRBD1. Germline-derived CDR1 and CDR2 are SGHRS and YFSETQ. CDR3 length equals 16 residues. V dropped 2 bases and J dropped 2; count of bases not matched to a gene: 4. The CDR3 is CASSFTGEPGANVLTF. For the CDR3, the DNA is TGCGCCAGCAGCTTTACAGGGGAGCCTGGGGCCAACGTCCTGACTTTC.

In this sample, this clone turned up a few times. The chain employs TRBV14 and TRBJ1-2; 7 bases align to TRBD1. CDR3 length: 14 amino acids. After removal of 4 bases from V and 2 bases from J, the junction contained 4 bases not matched to a gene. Germline V gives CDR1 SGHDN, CDR2 FVKESK. DNA for the CDR3: TGTGCCAGCAGCCCGCGACAGGGCAACTATGGCTACACCTTC. Encoded protein: CASSPRQGNYGYTF. The full variable domain, its missing parts supplied by reference TRBV14 and TRBJ1-2, is EAGVTQFPSHSVIEKGQTVTLRCDPISGHDNLYWYRRVMGKEIKFLLHFVKESKQDESGMPNNRFLAERTGGTYSTLKVQPAELEDSGVYFCASSPRQGNYGYTFGSGTRLTVV.

The chain employs TRBV6-5 and TRBJ2-5; D gene unclear. V was clipped by 5 bases and J by 3 bases, with 13 bases between them. In germline, CDR1 is MNHEY, CDR2 SVGAGI. The CDR3 extends over 14 amino acids. In nucleotides, the CDR3 is TGTGCCAGCAGTCGTCGGACGCGCGAAGAGACCCAGTACTTC. Its translation: CASSRRTREETQYF.